One and the same sample provided the 29 T cell receptor beta chains below, sequenced in a study of blood T cells in healthy people across ages. It was with a sample-barcoded 5' primer and a J-beta primer mix that a second PCR of roughly 6 to 12 cycles was run. TCRdb reanalysed the 5' RACE reads using MiXCR and keeps one entry per CDR3 protein. The table has 700,000 to 900,000 distinct CDR3 sequences, about 55% seen once. Sequencing was carried out using blood. These receptors were taken from a man older than 75 in good health.

The rearrangement uses TRBV4-1 and TRBJ2-4, with D possibly called TRBD1 or TRBD2 (5 bases each). Trimming removed 3 bases at V and 4 bases at J, with 13 bases between. The CDR3 spans 15 residues. Germline V gives CDR1 MGHRA, CDR2 YSYEKL. CDR3 DNA sequence: TGCGCCAGCAGCCACCTTGGGGACGGAAAAAACATTCAGTACTTC. Its protein product is CASSHLGDGKNIQYF.

This clonotype has a handful of counts. The chain employs TRBV4-1 and TRBJ1-4, with D uncertain. The CDR3 covers 18 residues. V gave up 1 base and J gave up 0 bases, with 15 bases separating them. Germline loops: CDR1 MGHRA, CDR2 YSYEKL. The CDR3 nucleotides read TGCGCCAGCAGCCAAGTCTCCACGGCCGACGCAACTAATGAAAAACTGTTTTTT. This encodes CASSQVSTADATNEKLFF.

The chain has TRBV6-1 and TRBJ2-3, with 9 bases that match TRBD2. The V gene end was trimmed by 7 bases and the J gene end by 14 bases; junction bases not matched to a gene: 22. Germline loops: CDR1 MNHNS, CDR2 SASEGT. This CDR3 is 16 amino acids long. The CDR3 DNA reads as TGTGCCAGCACCTCACTTGCTAGCGGGATGCACAGATACGCGTATTTT. This encodes CASTSLASGMHRYAYF.

This clonotype was recorded a few times. The chain links TRBV6-2 or TRBV6-3 to TRBJ2-7; TRBD2 matches 8 bases. This CDR3 region has 17 residues. Trimming at V came to 7 bases and at J to 1 base, leaving 15 bases not matched to a gene. In germline, CDR1 is MNHEY, CDR2 SVGEGT. The CDR3: CASTKSLAGTNSYEQYF. CDR3 nucleotide sequence: TGTGCCAGCACGAAGAGCCTAGCGGGTACCAATTCCTACGAGCAGTACTTC.

The CDR3 spells CSANLAGLGEQFF. The CDR3 DNA sequence: TGCAGTGCTAATCTAGCGGGTTTGGGTGAGCAGTTCTTC. The V call is TRBV20-1, the J call TRBJ2-1, with 8 bases identical to TRBD2. Germline V gene lookup returns CDR1 DFQATT and CDR2 SNEGSKA (reference sequence). J gave up 9 bases and V 4 bases, and 8 bases lay outside the gene matches. The CDR3 extends over 13 amino acids.

The J gene is TRBJ2-4, the V gene TRBV20-1, with 7 positions matching TRBD1. CDR1 and CDR2 (germline): DFQATT, SNEGSKA (reference sequence). There are 16 residues in the CDR3. The ends lost 0 bases at V and 13 bases at J; junction bases unmatched: 18. The CDR3 DNA sequence: TGCAGTGCTAGAGATCTCTACACGGACAGGCTGGGAGAGCAGTACTTC. Its protein is CSARDLYTDRLGEQYF.

CDR3 nucleotide sequence: TGTGCCAGCAGCAGACGGACTAGCGGGAGCAACTATGGTAGCACAGATACGCAGTATTTT. It specifies CASSRRTSGSNYGSTDTQYF. The chain is built from TRBV7-2 and TRBJ2-3; the match to TRBD2 covers 13 bases. J gave up 0 bases and V 5 bases, and 14 bases lay outside the gene matches. The CDR3 is 20 residues long. From germline, CDR1 is SGHTA and CDR2 FQGNSA.

This clonotype was picked up a small number of times. The chain carries TRBV15 and TRBJ2-1, with 10 nucleotides matching TRBD2. The CDR3 has 19 residues. The V gene's germline CDR1 is LNHNV and CDR2 YYDKDF (reference sequence). The J segment lost 1 base and the V segment lost 5 bases, leaving 14 bases of the junction unmatched. The CDR3 sequence is CATSPSRPSGSASYNEQFF. The CDR3 bases are TGTGCCACCAGCCCAAGCCGTCCTAGCGGGAGTGCTTCCTACAATGAGCAGTTCTTC.

This chain links TRBV28 with TRBJ1-1; D is unclear. V gave up 5 bases and J gave up 7 bases, with 8 bases separating them. The CDR3 sequence is 11 residues long. Germline V gene lookup returns CDR1 MDHEN and CDR2 SYDVKM. DNA for the CDR3: TGTGCCAGCAGTCCACGGTATGAAGCTTTCTTT. Its protein is CASSPRYEAFF.

The chain has TRBV7-9 and TRBJ1-2; TRBD1 matches 12 bases. With 3 bases clipped from V and 4 bases from J, the junction kept 9 bases outside the gene matches. CDR3 size: 17 residues. Per the germline V gene, CDR1 is SEHNR and CDR2 is FQNEAQ (reference sequence). The CDR3 spells CASSFPGQGALFYGYTF. The CDR3 DNA follows: TGTGCCAGCAGCTTCCCGGGACAGGGGGCTTTGTTCTATGGCTACACCTTC. The full variable domain, completed using reference TRBV7-9 and TRBJ1-2, is DTGVSQNPRHKITKRGQNVTFRCDPISEHNRLYWYRQTLGQGPEFLTYFQNEAQLEKSRLLSDRFSAERPKGSFSTLEIQRTEQGDSAMYLCASSFPGQGALFYGYTFGSGTRLTVV.

The chain couples TRBV12-3 or TRBV12-4 to TRBJ2-1; TRBD2 aligns across 10 bases. CDR3 length: 15 amino acids. V lost 7 bases, J lost 5 bases, and 8 bases stayed unmatched. CDR3 residues: CASTSLAGANNEQFF. CDR3 sequence (DNA): TGTGCCAGCACCAGTCTAGCGGGAGCGAACAATGAGCAGTTCTTC.

This clonotype occurred once. V usage is TRBV28 and J usage is TRBJ2-5; 10 bases are a match to TRBD1. V lost 3 bases and J lost 7; bases outside the gene matches: 11. Germline CDR1 is MDHEN and CDR2 is SYDVKM. The CDR3 runs to 16 residues. The CDR3: CASSFHIRTGGWTQYF. The CDR3 DNA sequence: TGTGCCAGCAGTTTTCATATCCGGACAGGGGGATGGACCCAGTACTTC.

The V call is TRBV2, the J call TRBJ2-2; D is possibly TRBD2 (5 bases). Trimming stripped 11 bases from V and 1 base from J, with 11 bases between. Germline V CDR1 and CDR2: SNHLY, FYNNEI. The CDR3 runs to 13 residues. DNA of the CDR3: TGTGCCTCGAACCGGGGGAACACCGGGGAGCTGTTTTTT. It translates to CASNRGNTGELFF.

This clonotype was detected only a few times. CDR3 in amino acids: CASSMRGADTQYF. The CDR3 bases are TGTGCCAGCAGCATGAGGGGTGCAGATACGCAGTATTTT. The chain joins TRBV7-2 to TRBJ2-3; D possibly matches TRBD1 or TRBD2 (5 bases each). Germline V gene sequence: CDR1 SGHTA, CDR2 FQGNSA. V was clipped by 5 bases and J by 4 bases, with 10 bases between them. The CDR3 runs to 13 residues.

The chain couples TRBV7-9 to TRBJ1-1; the D is unclear. This CDR3 region has 15 residues. Trimming left V 2 bases short and J 10 bases short, with 20 bases between. Germline CDR1 reads SEHNR; CDR2 reads FQNEAQ (reference sequence). This chain's CDR3 is CASSLNLQPGPGAFF. The CDR3 nucleotides are TGTGCCAGCAGCTTAAATCTTCAGCCCGGCCCTGGAGCTTTCTTT.

The chain combines TRBV4-2 with TRBJ2-4; 12 bases map to TRBD1. After removal of 4 bases from V and 7 bases from J, the junction contained 2 bases not matched to a gene. CDR1 LGHNA and CDR2 YNFKEQ come from the germline V gene. The CDR3 is made up of 14 amino acids. CDR3 region: CASSLGQGANIQYF. DNA for the CDR3: TGTGCCAGCAGCCTGGGACAGGGGGCCAACATTCAGTACTTC.

This clonotype was picked up one time. The chain has TRBV5-4 and TRBJ2-3; 9 bases align to TRBD2. Germline CDR1 is SGHNT and CDR2 is YYREEE (reference sequence). The junction had 12 bases not matched to a gene; V was cut back by 7 bases and J by 6 bases. The CDR3 extends over 15 amino acids. DNA for the CDR3: TGTGCCAGCGGACTAGAAGCGGGAGGAAGGGATACGCAGTATTTT. Its protein is CASGLEAGGRDTQYF. Looking up the rest from reference TRBV5-4 and TRBJ2-3 gives the full variable domain: ETGVTQSPTHLIKTRGQQVTLRCSSQSGHNTVSWYQQALGQGPQFIFQYYREEENGRGNFPPRFSGLQFPNYSSELNVNALELDDSALYLCASGLEAGGRDTQYFGPGTRLTVL.

This chain links TRBV5-1 with TRBJ1-2; 9 bases are a match to TRBD1. Germline V gene data show CDR1 as SGHRS and CDR2 as YFSETQ. The CDR3 is made up of 13 amino acids. With V trimmed by 4 bases and J by 4 bases, 2 bases remained unmatched. CDR3 amino acids: CASSAGQGYGYTF. DNA for the CDR3: TGCGCCAGCAGCGCGGGACAGGGCTATGGCTACACCTTC.

This chain links TRBV12-3 or TRBV12-4 with TRBJ2-7; 9 bases are a match to TRBD2. The DNA matches TRBJ2-1 better at its end, which makes the J call doubtful. The CDR3 spans 15 residues. DNA of the CDR3: TGTGCCAGCAGCTCTGCCCAGGGACTAGCCTACGAGCAGTTCTTC. Its protein is CASSSAQGLAYEQFF.

This chain joins TRBV24-1 and TRBJ2-4; the match to TRBD1 covers 7 bases. The length of the CDR3 is 15 residues. The ends lost 3 bases at V and 3 bases at J; junction bases unmatched: 4. Germline-derived CDR1 and CDR2 are KGHDR and SFDVKD. The CDR3 sequence: CATSDAGQVKNIQYF. CDR3 nucleotide sequence: TGTGCCACCAGTGATGCCGGACAGGTCAAAAACATTCAGTACTTC.

A few counts support this clonotype. The chain joins TRBV11-3 to TRBJ2-7; TRBD1 matches 7 bases. CDR1 and CDR2 from the germline V gene are SGHNT and YENEEA. This CDR3 has 14 amino acids. V shed 1 base, J shed 4 bases, and the junction held 4 bases outside the gene matches. The CDR3 reads CASSLGDRNYEQYF. The CDR3 DNA reads TGTGCCAGCAGCTTAGGGGACAGAAATTACGAGCAGTACTTC.

The chain uses TRBV29-1 and TRBJ2-7; D may be TRBD2 (5 bases). The end of the DNA is better explained by TRBJ2-5, so the J call may be wrong. The CDR3 spans 14 residues. Germline CDR1 is SQVTM and CDR2 is ANQGSEA. In DNA, the CDR3 is TGCAGCGTTGGACTTGGGCTAGCCTCAGAGACCCAGTACTTC. Translation: CSVGLGLASETQYF.

Concerning this clonotype itself: This could be a read error, since a much larger clone is one nucleotide away. This rearrangement joins TRBV29-1 to TRBJ2-3, with TRBD1 matching over 7 bases. This CDR3 comprises 14 residues. Per the germline V gene, CDR1 is SQVTM and CDR2 is ANQGSEA. The chain's CDR3 is CSVENGPWTGTQYF. The CDR3 nucleotides read TGCAGCGTTGAAAACGGTCCTTGGACAGGTACGCAGTATTTT.

In its sample, this clonotype was seen a few times. V usage is TRBV4-2 and J usage is TRBJ2-7; 7 nucleotides agree with TRBD1. CDR1 LGHNA and CDR2 YNFKEQ come from the germline V gene. The CDR3 sequence is 15 residues long. The junction had 7 bases not matched to a gene; V was cut back by 4 bases and J by 1 base. The CDR3 region is CASSPRQGQSYEQYF. Written as DNA, the CDR3 is TGTGCCAGCAGCCCGAGACAGGGTCAGTCCTACGAGCAGTACTTC.

The gene calls are TRBV6-1 and TRBJ2-7; D remains unclear. CDR1 MNHNS and CDR2 SASEGT come from the germline V gene. V gave up 9 bases and J gave up 3 bases, with 15 bases separating them. The CDR3 runs 13 residues. The CDR3 nucleotides are TGTGCCAGTTCCTCCGAGACTCGCTACGAGCAGTACTTC. Residues: CASSSETRYEQYF.

This clonotype was recorded a few times. The rearrangement links TRBV6-5 to TRBJ2-5; 8 nucleotides align to TRBD2. With V trimmed by 1 base and J by 4 bases, 17 bases remained unmatched. The CDR3 extends over 19 amino acids. Germline V gene data show CDR1 as MNHEY and CDR2 as SVGAGI. This chain's CDR3 is CASSYYPPANSGGRETQYF. The CDR3 DNA reads as TGTGCCAGCAGTTACTATCCCCCAGCCAACAGCGGGGGACGAGAGACCCAGTACTTC.

J is TRBJ1-2 and V is TRBV29-1; TRBD1 might be the D (5 bases). Germline assignment: CDR1 SQVTM and CDR2 ANQGSEA. The length of the CDR3 is 14 residues. Trimming removed 3 bases from V and 12 bases from J, with 23 bases in between. The CDR3 sequence is CSVDGAGGSGSHTF. As DNA, the CDR3 is TGCAGCGTTGATGGGGCCGGGGGTTCTGGTAGCCACACCTTC.

This clonotype has just a few counts. The chain has TRBV10-3 and TRBJ1-2; possible D gene TRBD1, 5 bases. This CDR3 spans 13 amino acids. Trimming removed 0 bases from V and 7 bases from J, with 9 bases in between. Looked up from germline, CDR1 is ENHRY and CDR2 is SYGVKD. The CDR3 nucleotides read TGTGCCATCAGTGAGTCGGTAGGGGTTGGCTACACCTTC. Translated, it gives CAISESVGVGYTF.

This clonotype occurred once. This sequence joins TRBV6-5 and TRBJ2-5; D uncertain. The CDR3 is made up of 15 amino acids. Germline V CDR1 and CDR2: MNHEY, SVGAGI. With 2 bases removed from V and 1 base from J, the gap between germline ends came to 11 bases. The DNA for the CDR3 is TGTGCCAGCAGTTACGGTCCAGGACGCCAAGAGACCCAGTACTTC. Protein product: CASSYGPGRQETQYF.